Included here is one T cell receptor beta chain sequence, with context. The data were taken from a study of T cell changes during pregnancy in multiple sclerosis. Sequencing used immunoSEQ multiplex PCR; TCRdb keeps in-frame clones, though not all of them. The top ten clones hold roughly 2.6% of a sample with 70,000 to 95,000 clones, about 93% of them seen once. V was clipped by 6 bases and J by 1 base; unmatched bases: 1. The CDR3 sequence is 13 residues long. Germline V gene data show CDR1 as SNHLY and CDR2 as FYNNEI. The specimen comprised peripheral blood, sampled after pregnancy. This TCR derives from a female donor in good health, enrolled as a control in a pregnancy study. This chain uses TRBV2 with TRBJ1-1, with 8 nucleotides matching TRBD1. The CDR3 DNA sequence: TGTGCCAGCAGCGGACAGGGGAACACTGAAGCTTTCTTT. Protein: CASSGQGNTEAFF.